The clone carrying this T cell receptor (beta chain) was seen only a few times. Antigen unknown. TCR beta CDR3 sequences were amplified from RNA transcripts. When the TCR CDR3 underwent first-round RT-PCR, the HTBI primer set was used. TCRdb ran MiXCR on the multiplex PCR reads and lists one entry per CDR3 protein. The data contain under 350,000 distinct CDR3 sequences, roughly 13% of them singletons. Germline CDR1 is SGHTA and CDR2 is FQGTGA. V dropped 4 bases and J dropped 8 bases, with 16 bases sitting between them. There are 14 residues in the CDR3. This entry is derived from a study of T cells in Graves' hyperthyroidism and ophthalmopathy. Study outcomes and limitations: Through a model of 13 V-J features, ophthalmopathy was separated from stable hyperthyroidism. Most thyroid-expanded clonotypes above 0.001 were also found in blood. The model foresaw ophthalmopathy a median approximately 6.1 months prior to onset.

The V gene is TRBV7-3, the J gene TRBJ2-3; possible D gene TRBD1, 6 bases. The sequenced material came from blood. This TCR was recovered from a woman aged 40-49 years with Graves' hyperthyroidism. The CDR3 DNA follows: TGTGCCAGCAGCTCCAGCATGACAGGAGGTACGCAGTATTTT. As protein: CASSSSMTGGTQYF. Filled out from reference TRBV7-3 and TRBJ2-3, the complete variable domain reads GAGVSQTPSNKVTEKGKYVELRCDPISGHTALYWYRQSLGQGPEFLIYFQGTGAADDSGLPNDRFFAVRPEGSVSTLKIQRTERGDSAVYLCASSSSMTGGTQYFGPGTRLTVL.